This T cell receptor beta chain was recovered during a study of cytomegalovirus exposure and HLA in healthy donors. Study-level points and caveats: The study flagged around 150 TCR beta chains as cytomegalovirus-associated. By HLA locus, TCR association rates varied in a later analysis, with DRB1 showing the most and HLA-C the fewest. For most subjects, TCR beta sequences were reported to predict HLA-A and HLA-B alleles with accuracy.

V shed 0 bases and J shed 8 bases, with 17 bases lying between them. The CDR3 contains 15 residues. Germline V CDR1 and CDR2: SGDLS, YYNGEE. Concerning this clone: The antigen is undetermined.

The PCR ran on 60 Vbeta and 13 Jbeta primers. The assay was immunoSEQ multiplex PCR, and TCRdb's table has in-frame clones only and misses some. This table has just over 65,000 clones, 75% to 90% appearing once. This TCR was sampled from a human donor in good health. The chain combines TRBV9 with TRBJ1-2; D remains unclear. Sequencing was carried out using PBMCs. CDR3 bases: TGTGCCAGCAGCGTAGACCCGGGAGGAGACGGAGGCTACACCTTC. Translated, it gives CASSVDPGGDGGYTF.